The rows below give T cell receptor beta chains drawn from one sample of a study of a mutant IDH1 vaccine in newly diagnosed glioma. What these receptors recognize is not known. The assay was immunoSEQ multiplex PCR, and TCRdb's table has in-frame clones only and misses some. The sample yields some 60,000 clones, 85% to 90% seen once. The sample in question was PBMCs, obtained from a glioma patient whose treatment included an IDH1 peptide vaccine. These receptors all stem from a woman in her thirties or forties with glioma. CDR3s include the opening cysteine and the closing phenylalanine or tryptophan. A D gene is named only where the DNA matches it firmly. Part of the rows lack a size; the others show once, few, many or a class for expanded clones.

d_call clone_size j_call v_call cdr3_nt cdr3_aa
NA NA TRBJ1-2 TRBV14 TGTGCCAGCAGCTTGGGCCCCACCCGACGAGGCTACACCTTC CASSLGPTRRGYTF
NA NA TRBJ2-7 TRBV4-1 TGCGCCAGCAGCCAAGATGGACTCAACGAGCAGTACTTC CASSQDGLNEQYF
NA NA TRBJ2-1 TRBV18 TGTGCCAGCTCCCCCGGAGGGGATGAGCAGTTCTTC CASSPGGDEQFF
TRBD1 NA TRBJ2-2 TRBV15 TGTGCCACCAGCAGAGGCGATCAGGGGGCCGGGGAGCTGTTTTTT CATSRGDQGAGELFF
TRBD2 NA TRBJ2-7 TRBV18 TGTGCCAGCTCGCCGGGACTAGCGTGGAACGAGCAGTACTTC CASSPGLAWNEQYF
NA NA TRBJ2-5 TRBV2 TGTGCCAGCAGTGCCCCGTTGGAAGAGACCCAGTACTTC CASSAPLEETQYF
NA few TRBJ1-5 TRBV18 TGTGCCAGCTCACCAGGGGGGACCCAGCCCCAGCATTTT CASSPGGTQPQHF
NA NA TRBJ1-2 TRBV2 TGTGCCAGCAGCGTCCACAGGGAAGGCTATGGCTACACCTTC CASSVHREGYGYTF
NA NA TRBJ2-7 TRBV10-2 TGCGCCAGCAGTCGCGCCAACAATACCGGGACGGATCACTCCTACGAGCAGTACTTC CASSRANNTGTDHSYEQYF
NA NA TRBJ1-1 TRBV10-3 TGTGCCATCAGTGATGTTCCCGGGGCTGAAGCTTTCTTT CAISDVPGAEAFF
NA once TRBJ2-7 TRBV4-1 TGCGCCAGCAGCCCCGGGGCCTTTACCTCCTACGAGCAGTACTTC CASSPGAFTSYEQYF
NA NA TRBJ1-6 TRBV2 TGTGCCAGCAGGGACAATTCACCCCTCCACTTT CASRDNSPLHF
TRBD2 NA TRBJ2-1 TRBV11-2 TGTGCCAGCAGCTCGGGGGGAGTCAATGAGCAGTTCTTC CASSSGGVNEQFF
TRBD2 NA TRBJ2-7 TRBV15 TGTGCCACCAGCAGAGAGCCAGGGACTAGCGACTCCTACGAGCAGTACTTC CATSREPGTSDSYEQYF
NA NA TRBJ2-1 TRBV6-5 TGTGCCAGCAGTCCCCGGACAGTCCTGGATGAGCAGTTCTTC CASSPRTVLDEQFF
NA NA TRBJ2-1 TRBV6-6 TGTGCCAGCCACCCGCGCCGGAACCACAATGAGCAGTTCTTC CASHPRRNHNEQFF
NA NA TRBJ1-1 TRBV20-1 TGCAGTGCACTGGACACTGAAGCTTTCTTT CSALDTEAFF
NA NA TRBJ1-1 TRBV19 TGTGCCAGTAGTATGTTCGACACGAACACTGAAGCTTTCTTT CASSMFDTNTEAFF
NA NA TRBJ1-1 TRBV14 TGTGCCAGCAGCCAAGTGGGGTACTGGGGGCTTACGGACACTGAAGCTTTCTTT CASSQVGYWGLTDTEAFF
NA NA TRBJ2-3 TRBV7-9 TGTGCCAGCAGCCCACGATCCGCCCCAGATACGCAGTATTTT CASSPRSAPDTQYF
NA NA TRBJ1-2 TRBV4-1 TGCGCCAGCAGCCCCCGAGCAGGAACAGACTTCTATGGCTACACCTTC CASSPRAGTDFYGYTF
TRBD1 NA TRBJ1-4 TRBV4-1 TGCGCCAGCAGCCAGCTGCCGGGGACAGGGCAGGAAAAACTGTTTTTT CASSQLPGTGQEKLFF
NA NA TRBJ1-5 TRBV25-1 TGTGCCAGCAGTGAACTGGGCAATGGCAATCAGCCCCAGCATTTT CASSELGNGNQPQHF
NA NA TRBJ2-7 TRBV21-1 TGTGCCAGCAGCAAGGGGGCTAGCGGGAGTGACGAGCAGTACTTC CASSKGASGSDEQYF
NA few TRBJ1-5 TRBV6-6 TGTGCCAGCAGTTTTACCGTGGGGGAGCCCCAGCATTTT CASSFTVGEPQHF
NA NA TRBJ2-2 TRBV4-3 TGCGCCAGCAGCCAAAGTCTTGCGAACACCGGGGAGCTGTTTTTT CASSQSLANTGELFF
NA NA TRBJ1-1 TRBV30 TGTGCCTGGAGTGTCGGCAGCTCCCATGAAGCTTTCTTT CAWSVGSSHEAFF
NA NA TRBJ2-7 TRBV5-1 TGCGCCAGCAGCCTGCAGTTTGGGGGCGAGCAGTACTTC CASSLQFGGEQYF
NA NA TRBJ2-7 TRBV7-8 TGTGCCAGCAGCCCTAACACAGGAAACTACGAGCAGTACTTC CASSPNTGNYEQYF
NA NA TRBJ2-5 TRBV5-1 TGCGCCAGCAGCTCAAGTGTAGGGGGGACCCAGTACTTC CASSSSVGGTQYF
NA NA TRBJ1-2 TRBV7-9 TGTGCCAGCAGCACTATACTAGGGCCGGGGGGTGGCTACACCTTC CASSTILGPGGGYTF
NA NA TRBJ2-3 TRBV7-8 TGTGCCAGCAGCCAGCGGAGGGACAGCTACACAGATACGCAGTATTTT CASSQRRDSYTDTQYF
NA once TRBJ2-5 TRBV5-1 TGCGCCAGCAGCTTGGGGCAGGTCCAAGAGACCCAGTACTTC CASSLGQVQETQYF
NA NA TRBJ1-5 TRBV30 TGTGCCTGGAGTGTAGATAGCAATCAGCCCCAGCATTTT CAWSVDSNQPQHF